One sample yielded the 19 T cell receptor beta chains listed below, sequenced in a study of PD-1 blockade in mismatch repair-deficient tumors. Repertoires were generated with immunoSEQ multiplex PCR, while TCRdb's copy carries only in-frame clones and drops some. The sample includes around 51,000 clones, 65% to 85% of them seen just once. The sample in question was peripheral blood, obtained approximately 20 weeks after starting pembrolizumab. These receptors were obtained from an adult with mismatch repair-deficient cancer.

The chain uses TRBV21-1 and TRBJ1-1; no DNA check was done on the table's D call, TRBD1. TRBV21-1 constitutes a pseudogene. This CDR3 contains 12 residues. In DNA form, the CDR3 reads TGTGCCAGCTGGACAGAGAACACTGAAGCTTTCTTT. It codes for CASWTENTEAFF.

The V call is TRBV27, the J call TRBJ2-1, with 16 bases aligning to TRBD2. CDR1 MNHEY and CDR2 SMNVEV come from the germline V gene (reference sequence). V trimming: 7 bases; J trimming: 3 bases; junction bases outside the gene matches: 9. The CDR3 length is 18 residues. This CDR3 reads CASIPGLAGGPRYNEQFF. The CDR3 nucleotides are TGTGCCAGCATACCGGGACTAGCGGGAGGGCCCCGCTACAATGAGCAGTTCTTC.

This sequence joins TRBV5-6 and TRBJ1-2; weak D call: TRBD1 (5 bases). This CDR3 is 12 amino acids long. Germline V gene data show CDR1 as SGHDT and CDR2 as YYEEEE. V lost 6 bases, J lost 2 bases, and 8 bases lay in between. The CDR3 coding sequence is TGTGCCAGCACCTGGACAAACTATGGCTACACCTTC. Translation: CASTWTNYGYTF.

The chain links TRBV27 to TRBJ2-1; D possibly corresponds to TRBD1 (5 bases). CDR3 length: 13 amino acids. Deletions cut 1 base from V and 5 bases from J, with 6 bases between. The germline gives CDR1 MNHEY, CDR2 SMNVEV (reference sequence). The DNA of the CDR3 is TGTGCCAGCAGTTTATTGACAGACAATGAGCAGTTCTTC. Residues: CASSLLTDNEQFF.

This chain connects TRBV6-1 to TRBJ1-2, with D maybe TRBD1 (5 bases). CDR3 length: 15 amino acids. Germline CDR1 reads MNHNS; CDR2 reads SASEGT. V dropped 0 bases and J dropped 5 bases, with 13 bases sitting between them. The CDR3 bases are TGTGCCAGCAGTGAAGCGCTTGGGGGGTGGTATGGCTACACCTTC. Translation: CASSEALGGWYGYTF.

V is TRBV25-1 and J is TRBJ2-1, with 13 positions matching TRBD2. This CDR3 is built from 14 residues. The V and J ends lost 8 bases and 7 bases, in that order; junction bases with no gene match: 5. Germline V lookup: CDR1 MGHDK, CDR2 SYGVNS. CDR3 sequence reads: CASARTSGSNEQFF. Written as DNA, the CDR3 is TGTGCCAGCGCTAGGACTAGCGGGAGTAATGAGCAGTTCTTC.

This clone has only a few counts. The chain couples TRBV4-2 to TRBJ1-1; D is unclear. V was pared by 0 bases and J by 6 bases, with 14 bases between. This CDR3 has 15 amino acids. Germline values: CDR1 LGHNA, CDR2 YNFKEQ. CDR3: CASSQDFLGGSEAFF. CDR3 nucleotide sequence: TGTGCCAGCAGCCAAGATTTTTTGGGTGGGTCTGAAGCTTTCTTT.

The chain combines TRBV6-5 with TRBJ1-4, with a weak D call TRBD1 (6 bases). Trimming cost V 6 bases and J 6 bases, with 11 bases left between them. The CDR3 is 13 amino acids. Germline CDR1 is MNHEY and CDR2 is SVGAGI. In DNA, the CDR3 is TGTGCCAGCAGGTCGGGGGCAGATGAAAAACTGTTTTTT. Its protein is CASRSGADEKLFF.

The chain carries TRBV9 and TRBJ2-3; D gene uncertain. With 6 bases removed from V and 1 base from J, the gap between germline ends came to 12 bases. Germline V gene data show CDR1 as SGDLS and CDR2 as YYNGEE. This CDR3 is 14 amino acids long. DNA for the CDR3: TGTGCCAGCACCTCGGCTACTGGCACAGATACGCAGTATTTT. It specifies CASTSATGTDTQYF.

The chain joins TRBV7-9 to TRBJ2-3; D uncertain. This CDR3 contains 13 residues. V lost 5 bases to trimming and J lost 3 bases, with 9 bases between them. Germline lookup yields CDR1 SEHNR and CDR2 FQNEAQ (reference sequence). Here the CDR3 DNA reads TGTGCCAGCAGCACCACGACTACAGATACGCAGTATTTT. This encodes CASSTTTTDTQYF.

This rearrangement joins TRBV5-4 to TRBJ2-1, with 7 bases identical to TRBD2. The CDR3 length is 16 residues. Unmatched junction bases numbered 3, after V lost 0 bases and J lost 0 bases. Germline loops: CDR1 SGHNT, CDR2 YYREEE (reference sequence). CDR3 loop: CASSLAPSGSYNEQFF. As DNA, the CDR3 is TGTGCCAGCAGCTTGGCCCCTAGCGGCTCCTACAATGAGCAGTTCTTC.

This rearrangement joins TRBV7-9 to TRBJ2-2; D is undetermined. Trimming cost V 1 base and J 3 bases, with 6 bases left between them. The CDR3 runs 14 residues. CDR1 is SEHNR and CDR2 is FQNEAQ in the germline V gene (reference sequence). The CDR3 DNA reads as TGTGCCAGCAGCTTAGGGACCGACACCGGGGAGCTGTTTTTT. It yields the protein CASSLGTDTGELFF. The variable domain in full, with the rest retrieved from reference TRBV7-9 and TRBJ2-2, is DTGVSQNPRHKITKRGQNVTFRCDPISEHNRLYWYRQTLGQGPEFLTYFQNEAQLEKSRLLSDRFSAERPKGSFSTLEIQRTEQGDSAMYLCASSLGTDTGELFFGEGSRLTVL.

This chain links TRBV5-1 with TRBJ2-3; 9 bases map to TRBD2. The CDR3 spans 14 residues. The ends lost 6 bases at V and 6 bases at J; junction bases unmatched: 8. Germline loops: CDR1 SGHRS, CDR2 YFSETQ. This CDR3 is CASKLAGARDTQYF. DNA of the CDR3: TGCGCCAGCAAATTAGCGGGAGCTCGGGATACGCAGTATTTT.

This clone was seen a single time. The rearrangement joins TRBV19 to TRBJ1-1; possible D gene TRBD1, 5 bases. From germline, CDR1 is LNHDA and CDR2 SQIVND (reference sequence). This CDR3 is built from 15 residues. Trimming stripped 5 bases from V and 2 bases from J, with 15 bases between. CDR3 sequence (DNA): TGTGCCAGTAGTCTGTCTCAGGGCGGAAACACTGAAGCTTTCTTT. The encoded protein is CASSLSQGGNTEAFF.

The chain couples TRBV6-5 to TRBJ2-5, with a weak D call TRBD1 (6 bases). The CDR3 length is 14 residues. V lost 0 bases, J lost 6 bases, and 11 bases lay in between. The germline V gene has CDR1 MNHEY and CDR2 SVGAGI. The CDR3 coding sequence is TGTGCCAGCAGTTACTCGAGAACAGGGAAGACCCAGTACTTC. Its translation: CASSYSRTGKTQYF.

As DNA, the CDR3 is TGTGCCAGCAGCCCGAATACAGGGTTCGGCAATCAGCCCCAGCATTTT. As protein: CASSPNTGFGNQPQHF. The chain carries TRBV28 and TRBJ1-5; D possibly corresponds to TRBD1 (6 bases). The CDR3 loop spans 16 amino acids. V was clipped by 6 bases and J by 2 bases, with 17 bases between them. Germline CDR1 MDHEN, CDR2 SYDVKM.

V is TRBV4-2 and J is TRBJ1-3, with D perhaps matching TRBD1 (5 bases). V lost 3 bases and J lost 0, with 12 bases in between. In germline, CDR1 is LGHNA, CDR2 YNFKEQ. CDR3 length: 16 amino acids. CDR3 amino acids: CASSHASGVSGNTIYF. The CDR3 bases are TGTGCCAGCAGCCACGCCTCGGGGGTCTCTGGAAACACCATATATTTT.

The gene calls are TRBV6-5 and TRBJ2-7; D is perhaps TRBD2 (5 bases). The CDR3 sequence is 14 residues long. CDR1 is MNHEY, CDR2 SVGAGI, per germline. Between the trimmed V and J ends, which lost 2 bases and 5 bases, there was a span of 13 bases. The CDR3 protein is CASSYALVNDEQYF. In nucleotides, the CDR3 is TGTGCCAGCAGTTACGCACTAGTAAACGACGAGCAGTACTTC.

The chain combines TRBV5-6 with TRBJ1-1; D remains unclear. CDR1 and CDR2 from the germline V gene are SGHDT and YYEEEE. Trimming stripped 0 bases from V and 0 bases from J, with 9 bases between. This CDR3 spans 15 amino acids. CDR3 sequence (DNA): TGTGCCAGCAGCTTGGGACCTATCATGAACACTGAAGCTTTCTTT. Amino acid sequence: CASSLGPIMNTEAFF.